These 24 T cell receptor beta chains were sequenced from one sample in a study of CD4 and CD8 cells across lung adenocarcinoma regions. TCRdb recomputed calls from the PCR reads with MiXCR, one row per CDR3 protein. The sample lists thousands of distinct CDR3 sequences, 50% to 65% occurring once. The specimen was CD8+ T cells from the center of a lung tumor. Every receptor here comes from a female donor with lung adenocarcinoma. The CD4 and CD8 labels of this study may be unreliable.

This chain joins TRBV6-7 and TRBJ2-3; D is perhaps TRBD1 (5 bases). The J call may be incorrect, as the DNA end agrees better with TRBJ2-5. TRBV6-7 counts as an open reading frame of uncertain function. The CDR3 is 14 amino acids. The CDR3 sequence: CASSYVGAGETQYF. CDR3 nucleotides: TGTGCCAGCAGTTACGTAGGGGCAGGGGAGACCCAGTACTTC.

This clonotype was recorded a few times. The junction does not match germline at one end; this may be a read error. V is TRBV5-1 and J is TRBJ2-1; D not resolved. The CDR3 runs to 12 residues. Germline V gene lookup returns CDR1 SGHRS and CDR2 YFSETQ. The CDR3: CASSPGQLLWYF. The CDR3 DNA sequence: TGCGCCAGCAGCCCCGGTCAGCTACTTTGGTACTTC.

Turning to this clonotype: A read error may account for a junction end that differs from germline. The chain carries TRBV7-2 and TRBJ2-4; D assignment may be TRBD1 or TRBD2 (5 bases each). This CDR3 has 14 residues. The germline CDR1 and CDR2 sequences are SGHTA and FQGNSA. The CDR3 reads CGSTGLGATDIQYF. In DNA form, the CDR3 reads TGTGGCAGCACGGGGCTGGGTGCCACAGACATTCAGTACTTC.

This clonotype was recorded many times. The chain uses TRBV12-3 or TRBV12-4 and TRBJ2-1; a weak D match, TRBD2 (6 bases). The CDR3 runs to 18 residues. The V and J ends lost 3 bases and 6 bases respectively, with 24 bases between them. CDR3 sequence reads: CASSFDQTGLGGFNEQFF. CDR3 sequence (DNA): TGTGCCAGCAGTTTTGATCAAACTGGGCTAGGAGGGTTCAATGAGCAGTTCTTC.

Regarding this clonotype: The junction shows a germline mismatch at one end, possibly a read error. The chain combines TRBV6-5 with TRBJ2-5, with D perhaps matching TRBD1 (6 bases). Germline V lookup: CDR1 MNHEY, CDR2 SVGAGI. The CDR3 has 16 amino acids. The CDR3 DNA reads as TGTGCCAGCAGTTGCTCTGGGGGCCCTGACCCAGATACCCAGTACTTT. It translates to CASSCSGGPDPDTQYF.

This clonotype is medium-sized by share. The chain has TRBV11-3 and TRBJ2-3, with 7 bases fitting TRBD2. The germline V gene encodes CDR1 SGHNT and CDR2 YENEEA. The CDR3 consists of 15 residues. Germline trimming cut 1 base from V and 2 bases from J; bases unmatched to any gene: 3. The CDR3 reads CASSLGLADTDTQYF. Here the CDR3 DNA reads TGTGCCAGCAGCTTAGGGCTAGCGGACACAGATACGCAGTATTTT. Together with reference TRBV11-3 and TRBJ2-3, the CDR3 gives the full variable domain: EAGVVQSPRYKIIEKKQPVAFWCNPISGHNTLYWYLQNLGQGPELLIRYENEEAVDDSQLPKDRFSAERLKGVDSTLKIQPAELGDSAVYLCASSLGLADTDTQYFGPGTRLTVL.

For this clonotype: One end of the junction varies from germline; a read error may be responsible. The chain uses TRBV6-1 and TRBJ2-6, with 9 nucleotides matching TRBD1. The CDR3 is 17 residues long. CDR1 is MNHNS and CDR2 is SASEGT in the germline V gene. CDR3 bases: TGTGCCAGCAGTGAACGGATGGGGACAGGGTGGGCAGATATCCAGTCTTTC. Protein sequence: CASSERMGTGWADIQSF.

This clonotype has a count of ten or more. CDR3 nucleotides: TGTGCCAGCAGTTACTCGCGGGAGGTAACTTACAATGAGCAGTTCTTC. This gives the protein CASSYSREVTYNEQFF. The J gene is TRBJ2-1, the V gene TRBV6-2 or TRBV6-3; 8 nucleotides align to TRBD2. CDR1 and CDR2 from the germline V gene are MNHEY and SVGEGT. The CDR3 sequence is 16 residues long. With V trimmed by 0 bases and J by 4 bases, 5 bases remained unmatched.

The sample holds a few counts of this clonotype. J is TRBJ1-1 and V is TRBV5-1; D is perhaps TRBD1 (6 bases). The CDR3 runs 13 residues. Germline V gives CDR1 SGHRS, CDR2 YFSETQ. Deletions cut 5 bases from V and 6 bases from J, with 14 bases between. Here the CDR3 DNA reads TGCGCCAGCAGTGTCCAGGGGCAGGCTGAAGCTTTCTTT. This translates into CASSVQGQAEAFF.

Notes on this clonotype: A much larger clonotype is one base distant, so this may be a read error. This rearrangement joins TRBV4-1 to TRBJ2-5; 9 bases agree with TRBD1. The closer fit of TRBJ2-1 to the DNA end suggests the J call may be wrong. The CDR3 length is 14 residues. The germline V gene encodes CDR1 MGHRA and CDR2 YSYEKL. The CDR3 is CASSQDRGMGEQFF. The CDR3 nucleotides are TGCGCCAGCAGCCAGGACAGGGGAATGGGCGAGCAGTTCTTC.

This clonotype was seen only a few times. With a much larger clone just one base away, this may be a read error. The rearrangement uses TRBV7-9 and TRBJ1-5; D is undetermined. The CDR3 is 14 amino acids. In germline, CDR1 is SEHNR, CDR2 FQNEAQ (reference sequence). The CDR3 here is CASSLEGSNQPHHF. CDR3 DNA: TGTGCCAGCAGCTTAGAGGGCAGTAATCAGCCCCACCATTTT.

The gene calls are TRBV3-1 and TRBJ2-3, with D perhaps TRBD2 (5 bases). The CDR3 length is 14 residues. With 4 bases removed from V and 4 bases from J, the gap between germline ends came to 12 bases. Germline V gene sequence: CDR1 LGHDT, CDR2 YNNKEL (reference sequence). Written as DNA, the CDR3 is TGTGCCAGCAGCCTAGACTACCGGGCAGATACGCAGTATTTT. Translation gives CASSLDYRADTQYF.

The V gene is TRBV7-9, the J gene TRBJ2-4; tentatively, D is TRBD1 or TRBD2 (6 bases each). V shed 5 bases and J shed 13 bases, with 30 bases lying between them. From germline, CDR1 is SEHNR and CDR2 FQNEAQ (reference sequence). This CDR3 contains 17 residues. CDR3 sequence: CASSPGLGGRDQDTQYF. As DNA, the CDR3 is TGTGCCAGCAGCCCGGGGCTCGGGGGCCGTGACCAAGACACCCAGTACTTC.

This clonotype was observed at least ten times. The rearrangement links TRBV11-2 to TRBJ1-2; D is unresolved. CDR3 size: 16 residues. Germline V gene sequence: CDR1 SGHAT, CDR2 FQNNGV. Trimming took 5 bases from V and 1 from J, leaving 17 bases between them. CDR3 region: CASSPRARADNYGYTF. CDR3 nucleotides: TGTGCCAGCAGCCCCCGCGCCAGAGCTGATAACTATGGCTACACCTTC.

This clonotype was recorded many times. It may be a read error: a sequence one base away is much more abundant. The chain uses TRBV5-1 and TRBJ2-1, with a tentative D call TRBD1 (6 bases). The length of the CDR3 is 13 residues. V was trimmed by 3 bases and J by 10 bases, leaving 14 bases between them. Germline CDR1 SGHRS, CDR2 YFSETQ. CDR3 amino acids: CASSWDKTYEQFF. In DNA form, the CDR3 reads TGCGCCAGCAGCTGGGACAAGACCTACGAGCAGTTCTTC.

The chain is built from TRBV3-1 and TRBJ2-5; 8 nucleotides line up with TRBD1. Trimming cost V 3 bases and J 11 bases; bases outside gene matches: 17. CDR3 size: 16 residues. Germline CDR1 is LGHDT and CDR2 is YNNKEL (reference sequence). CDR3 nucleotide sequence: TGTGCCAGCAGCCAGGGACAGGTGCGTCCCTACAATGAGCAGTACTTC. Protein sequence: CASSQGQVRPYNEQYF.

This clonotype is classed as medium-sized. The CDR3 spells CASSEGSRISHYGYTF. DNA of the CDR3: TGTGCCAGCAGTGAAGGGAGCAGGATTTCCCACTATGGCTACACCTTC. V usage is TRBV6-1 and J usage is TRBJ1-2; D not certain. V was trimmed by 1 base and J by 3 bases, leaving 15 bases between them. The CDR3 has 16 residues. Germline V gene lookup returns CDR1 MNHNS and CDR2 SASEGT.

Turning to this clonotype: One base away lies a much larger clone, so this may be a sequencing read error. The chain links TRBV12-3 or TRBV12-4 to TRBJ2-4; the D is unclear. Judging by the DNA end, TRBJ2-5 fits better; the J call may be wrong. This CDR3 is 13 amino acids long. This chain's CDR3 is CASSLRSVETQYF. The CDR3 DNA reads TGTGCCAGCAGTCTGCGGAGTGTGGAGACCCAGTACTTC.

The chain joins TRBV10-3 to TRBJ2-1; 10 bases agree with TRBD2. The CDR3 has 13 amino acids. Germline CDR1 is ENHRY and CDR2 is SYGVKD. Trimming at V came to 10 bases and at J to 7 bases, leaving 7 bases not matched to a gene. CDR3 bases: TGTGCCACCGTAGCGGGAGGTCTGAATGAGCAGTTCTTC. Translation gives CATVAGGLNEQFF.

The chain recombines TRBV6-1 with TRBJ1-2; weak D call: TRBD1 (5 bases). The CDR3 consists of 18 residues. The V end lost 1 base, the J end lost 3 bases, and 21 bases lay between the germline ends. The germline V gene has CDR1 MNHNS and CDR2 SASEGT. The CDR3 sequence: CASSEGSRARPRDYGYTF. In DNA, the CDR3 is TGTGCCAGCAGTGAAGGTTCCAGGGCCCGCCCTAGGGACTATGGCTACACCTTC.

This sequence joins TRBV12-3 or TRBV12-4 and TRBJ1-1, with 8 bases matching TRBD1. V shed 5 bases and J 8 bases; nucleotides not matched to a gene: 10. The length of the CDR3 is 14 residues. The CDR3 region is CASSRTGRPSEAFF. CDR3 DNA sequence: TGTGCCAGCAGTAGGACAGGGCGCCCTTCGGAAGCTTTCTTT.

V and J are TRBV7-2 and TRBJ2-5; D gene uncertain. CDR3 length: 14 residues. Trimming stripped 4 bases from V and 1 base from J, with 10 bases between. The germline V gene encodes CDR1 SGHTA and CDR2 FQGNSA. This chain's CDR3 is CASSWAGSQETQYF. Written as DNA, the CDR3 is TGTGCCAGCAGCTGGGCAGGTTCCCAAGAGACCCAGTACTTC. The entire variable domain, with the rest obtained from reference TRBV7-2 and TRBJ2-5, is as follows: GAGVSQSPSNKVTEKGKDVELRCDPISGHTALYWYRQSLGQGLEFLIYFQGNSAPDKSGLPSDRFSAERTGGSVSTLTIQRTQQEDSAVYLCASSWAGSQETQYFGPGTRLLVL.

V and J are TRBV6-1 and TRBJ2-3, with 10 bases fitting TRBD1. V lost 4 bases, J lost 4 bases, and 5 bases stayed unmatched. The length of the CDR3 is 15 residues. CDR1 is MNHNS and CDR2 is SASEGT in the germline V gene. The CDR3 DNA reads TGTGCCAGCAGTGCCGGGACAGGGGAAGCAGATACGCAGTATTTT. Its translation is CASSAGTGEADTQYF.

Concerning this clonotype: At one boundary the junction diverges from the germline segment, which might be a read error. V gene TRBV27 combines with J gene TRBJ2-3, with D perhaps TRBD1 or TRBD2 (6 bases each). This CDR3 is built from 15 residues. In germline, CDR1 is MNHEY, CDR2 SMNVEV (reference sequence). CDR3 protein: CGAGLGGRDLETQYF. CDR3 DNA: TGTGGCGCGGGGCTCGGGGGCCGTGACCTAGAGACGCAGTACTTT.